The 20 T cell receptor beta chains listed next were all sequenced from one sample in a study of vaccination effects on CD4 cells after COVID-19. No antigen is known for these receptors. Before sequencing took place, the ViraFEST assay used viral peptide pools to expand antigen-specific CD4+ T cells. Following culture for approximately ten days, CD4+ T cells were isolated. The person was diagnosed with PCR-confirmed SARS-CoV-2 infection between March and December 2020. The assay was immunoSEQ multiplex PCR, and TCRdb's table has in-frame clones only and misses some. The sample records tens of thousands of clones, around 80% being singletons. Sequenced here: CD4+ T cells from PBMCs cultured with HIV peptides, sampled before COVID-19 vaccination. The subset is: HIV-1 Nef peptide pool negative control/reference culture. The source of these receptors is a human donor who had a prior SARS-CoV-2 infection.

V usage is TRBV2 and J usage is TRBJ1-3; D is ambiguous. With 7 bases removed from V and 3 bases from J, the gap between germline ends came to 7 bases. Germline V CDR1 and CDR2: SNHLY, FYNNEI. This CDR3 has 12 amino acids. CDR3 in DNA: TGTGCCAGCAAGGACCGTGGAAACACCATATATTTT. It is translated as CASKDRGNTIYF. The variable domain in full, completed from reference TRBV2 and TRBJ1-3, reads EPEVTQTPSHQVTQMGQEVILRCVPISNHLYFYWYRQILGQKVEFLVSFYNNEISEKSEIFDDQFSVERPDGSNFTLKIRSTKLEDSAMYFCASKDRGNTIYFGEGSWLTVV.

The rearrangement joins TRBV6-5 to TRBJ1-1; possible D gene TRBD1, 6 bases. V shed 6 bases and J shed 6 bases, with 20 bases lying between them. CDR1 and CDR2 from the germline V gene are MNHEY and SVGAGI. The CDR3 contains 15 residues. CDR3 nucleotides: TGTGCCAGCAGCCCACGTGGCAGGGGTTTCGCTGAAGCTTTCTTT. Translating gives CASSPRGRGFAEAFF.

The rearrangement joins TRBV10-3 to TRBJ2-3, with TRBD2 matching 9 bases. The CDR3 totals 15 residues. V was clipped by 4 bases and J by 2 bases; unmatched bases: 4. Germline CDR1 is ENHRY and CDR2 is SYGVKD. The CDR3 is CAISGAGGLTDTQYF. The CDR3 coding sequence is TGTGCCATCAGTGGAGCGGGGGGTCTCACAGATACGCAGTATTTT.

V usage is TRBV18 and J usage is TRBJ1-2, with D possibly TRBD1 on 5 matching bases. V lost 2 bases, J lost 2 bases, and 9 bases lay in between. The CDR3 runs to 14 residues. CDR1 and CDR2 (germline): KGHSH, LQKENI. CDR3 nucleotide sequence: TGTGCCAGCTCACCATTGGCAGGGAACTATGGCTACACCTTC. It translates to CASSPLAGNYGYTF.

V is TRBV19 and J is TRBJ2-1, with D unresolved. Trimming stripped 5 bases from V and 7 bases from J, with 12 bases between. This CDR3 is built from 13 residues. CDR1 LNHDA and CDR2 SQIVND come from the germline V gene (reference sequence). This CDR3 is CASSWVISNEQFF. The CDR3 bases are TGTGCCAGTAGTTGGGTAATATCTAATGAGCAGTTCTTC. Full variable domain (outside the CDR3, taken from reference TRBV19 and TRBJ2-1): DGGITQSPKYLFRKEGQNVTLSCEQNLNHDAMYWYRQDPGQGLRLIYYSQIVNDFQKGDIAEGYSVSREKKESFPLTVTSAQKNPTAFYLCASSWVISNEQFFGPGTRLTVL.

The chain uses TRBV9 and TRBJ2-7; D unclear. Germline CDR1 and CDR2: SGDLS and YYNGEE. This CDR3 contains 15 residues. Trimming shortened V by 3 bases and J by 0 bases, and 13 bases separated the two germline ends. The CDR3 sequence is CASSATGSSSYEQYF. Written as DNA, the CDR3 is TGTGCCAGCAGCGCCACCGGGTCAAGCTCCTACGAGCAGTACTTC.

The CDR3 coding sequence is TGCGCCAGCAGCTTTGGGGACAGAGGAAACACCATATATTTT. This sequence encodes CASSFGDRGNTIYF. This chain links TRBV5-1 with TRBJ1-3; 7 bases map to TRBD1. With V trimmed by 2 bases and J by 4 bases, 3 bases remained unmatched. CDR3 length: 14 residues. CDR1 is SGHRS, CDR2 YFSETQ, per germline. Looking up the rest from reference TRBV5-1 and TRBJ1-3 gives the full variable domain: KAGVTQTPRYLIKTRGQQVTLSCSPISGHRSVSWYQQTPGQGLQFLFEYFSETQRNKGNFPGRFSGRQFSNSRSEMNVSTLELGDSALYLCASSFGDRGNTIYFGEGSWLTVV.

CDR3 region: CASSPGGGGAPGGYTF. The DNA of the CDR3 is TGTGCCAGCAGCCCAGGTGGAGGGGGCGCACCGGGGGGCTACACCTTC. The chain joins TRBV9 to TRBJ1-2, with 7 bases identical to TRBD1. In germline, CDR1 is SGDLS, CDR2 YYNGEE. CDR3 size: 16 residues. V shed 4 bases, J shed 8 bases, and the junction held 17 bases outside the gene matches.

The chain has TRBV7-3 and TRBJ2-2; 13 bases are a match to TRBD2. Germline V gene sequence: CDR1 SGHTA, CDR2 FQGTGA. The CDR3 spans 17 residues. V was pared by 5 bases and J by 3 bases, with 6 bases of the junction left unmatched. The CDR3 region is CASSRTSGRAHTGELFF. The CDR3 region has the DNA TGTGCCAGCAGCCGAACTAGCGGGAGGGCCCACACCGGGGAGCTGTTTTTT. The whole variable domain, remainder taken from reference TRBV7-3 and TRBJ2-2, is GAGVSQTPSNKVTEKGKYVELRCDPISGHTALYWYRQSLGQGPEFLIYFQGTGAADDSGLPNDRFFAVRPEGSVSTLKIQRTERGDSAVYLCASSRTSGRAHTGELFFGEGSRLTVL.

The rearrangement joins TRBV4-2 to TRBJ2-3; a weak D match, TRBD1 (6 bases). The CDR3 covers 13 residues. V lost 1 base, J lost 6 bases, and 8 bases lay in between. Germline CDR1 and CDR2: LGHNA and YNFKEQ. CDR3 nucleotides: TGTGCCAGCAGCCAAGGCCAGGGGGATACGCAGTATTTT. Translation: CASSQGQGDTQYF.

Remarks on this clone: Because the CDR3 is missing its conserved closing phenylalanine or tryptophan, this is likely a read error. DNA of the CDR3: TGCGCCAGCAGCAAATTACAGGGCCCAAGCTCTGGGGCCAACGTCCTGACTTCC. This codes for CASSKLQGPSSGANVLTS. The J gene is TRBJ2-6, the V gene TRBV5-1, with TRBD1 as a possible D gene (6 bases). This CDR3 is 18 amino acids long. Germline V gene lookup returns CDR1 SGHRS and CDR2 YFSETQ. V lost 4 bases and J 0 bases, leaving 17 bases between the germline ends.

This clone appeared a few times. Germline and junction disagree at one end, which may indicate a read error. CDR3 bases: TGTGCTAGCAGCTCCCAGGTGAACACTGAAGCTTTCTTT. It yields the protein CASSSQVNTEAFF. This chain connects TRBV7-7 to TRBJ1-1; no clear D gene. The CDR3 is 13 amino acids. Per germline, CDR1 SSHAT and CDR2 FNYEAQ (reference sequence).

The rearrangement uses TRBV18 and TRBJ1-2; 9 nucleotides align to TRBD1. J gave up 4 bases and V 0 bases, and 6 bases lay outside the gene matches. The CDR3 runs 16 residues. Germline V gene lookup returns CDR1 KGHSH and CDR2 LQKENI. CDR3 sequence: CASSPPSTGGGYGYTF. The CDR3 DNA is TGTGCCAGCTCACCACCTTCGACAGGGGGAGGCTATGGCTACACCTTC.

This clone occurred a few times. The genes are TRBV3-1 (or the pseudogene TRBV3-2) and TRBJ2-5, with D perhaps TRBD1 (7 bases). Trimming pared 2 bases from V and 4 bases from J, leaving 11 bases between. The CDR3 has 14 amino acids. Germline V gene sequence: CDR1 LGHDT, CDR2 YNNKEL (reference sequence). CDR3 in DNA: TGTGCCAGCAGCCAAAGGCAGGGGGGAGAGACCCAGTACTTC. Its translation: CASSQRQGGETQYF.

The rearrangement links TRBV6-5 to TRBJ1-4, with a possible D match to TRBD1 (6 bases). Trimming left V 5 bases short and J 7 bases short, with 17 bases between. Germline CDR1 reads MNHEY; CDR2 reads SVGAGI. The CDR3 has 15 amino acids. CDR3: CASSQINGGTEKLFF. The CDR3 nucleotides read TGTGCCAGCAGTCAGATCAACGGGGGCACTGAAAAACTGTTTTTT.

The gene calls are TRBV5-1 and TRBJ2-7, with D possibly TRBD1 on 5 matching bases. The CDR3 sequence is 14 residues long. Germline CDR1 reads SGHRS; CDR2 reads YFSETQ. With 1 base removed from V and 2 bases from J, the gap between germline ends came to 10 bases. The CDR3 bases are TGCGCCAGCAGCTTGACAGGCGATGCCTACGAGCAGTACTTC. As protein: CASSLTGDAYEQYF. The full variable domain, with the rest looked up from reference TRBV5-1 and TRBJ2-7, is KAGVTQTPRYLIKTRGQQVTLSCSPISGHRSVSWYQQTPGQGLQFLFEYFSETQRNKGNFPGRFSGRQFSNSRSEMNVSTLELGDSALYLCASSLTGDAYEQYFGPGTRLTVT.

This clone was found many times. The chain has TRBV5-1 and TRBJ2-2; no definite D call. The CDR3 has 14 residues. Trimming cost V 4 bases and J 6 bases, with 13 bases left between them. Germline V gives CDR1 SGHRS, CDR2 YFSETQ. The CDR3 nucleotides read TGCGCCAGCAGCCCGTTAGACCGCGCCGGGGAGCTGTTTTTT. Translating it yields CASSPLDRAGELFF.

CDR3 coding DNA: TGTGCTAGTGGTGCCCAGGGTTGGGACGAGCAGTACTTC. Translated, it gives CASGAQGWDEQYF. This sequence joins TRBV12-5 and TRBJ2-7; D might be TRBD1 (5 bases). V lost 5 bases and J 5 bases, leaving 13 bases between the germline ends. Per the germline V gene, CDR1 is LGHNT and CDR2 is FRNRAP. The CDR3 extends over 13 amino acids.

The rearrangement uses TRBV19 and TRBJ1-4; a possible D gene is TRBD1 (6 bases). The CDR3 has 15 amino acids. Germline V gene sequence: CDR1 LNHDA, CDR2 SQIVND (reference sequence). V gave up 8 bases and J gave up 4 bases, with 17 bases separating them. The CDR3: CASGGRAGNNEKLFF. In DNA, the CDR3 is TGTGCCAGTGGGGGCAGGGCTGGGAATAATGAAAAACTGTTTTTT. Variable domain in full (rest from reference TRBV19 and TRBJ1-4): DGGITQSPKYLFRKEGQNVTLSCEQNLNHDAMYWYRQDPGQGLRLIYYSQIVNDFQKGDIAEGYSVSREKKESFPLTVTSAQKNPTAFYLCASGGRAGNNEKLFFGSGTQLSVL.

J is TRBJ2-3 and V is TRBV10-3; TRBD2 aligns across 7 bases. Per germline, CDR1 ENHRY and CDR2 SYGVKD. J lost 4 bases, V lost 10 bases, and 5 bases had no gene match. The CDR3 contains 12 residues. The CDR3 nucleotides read TGTGCCACTAACGGACTAGCAGATACGCAGTATTTT. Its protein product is CATNGLADTQYF.